What follows are 26 T cell receptor beta chains derived from one specimen sequenced in a study of T cells in Graves' hyperthyroidism and ophthalmopathy. Template material for amplifying TCR beta CDR3 regions consisted of RNA transcripts. Primed by the HTBI set, a first-round RT-PCR was run on the TCR CDR3. TCRdb itself ran the multiplex PCR reads through MiXCR, one entry per CDR3 protein. This sample has around 340,000 distinct CDR3 sequences, with 11% to 15% found just once. Material: blood. The receptor set was obtained from a woman aged 25 to 39 with Graves' hyperthyroidism.

This chain links TRBV29-1 with TRBJ2-7; 7 bases fit TRBD1. CDR3 length: 15 amino acids. The V gene end was trimmed by 6 bases and the J gene end by 4 bases; junction bases not matched to a gene: 15. Germline lookup yields CDR1 SQVTM and CDR2 ANQGSEA. This CDR3 reads CSVETGRSRGYEQYF. CDR3 nucleotide sequence: TGCAGCGTGGAGACAGGGCGCTCGAGGGGGTACGAGCAGTACTTC.

The chain carries TRBV28 and TRBJ1-2; the D is unclear. Germline V lookup: CDR1 MDHEN, CDR2 SYDVKM. The V gene lost 2 bases and the J gene lost 0 bases, with 7 bases spanning the gap. The CDR3 sequence is 14 residues long. CDR3 region: CASSLNGANYGYTF. The CDR3 DNA reads as TGTGCCAGCAGTTTAAACGGTGCTAACTATGGCTACACCTTC.

There are many counts of this clonotype. The CDR3: CASSLWGGRAYNEQFF. The CDR3 DNA reads as TGTGCCAGCAGTTTATGGGGCGGGAGGGCCTACAATGAGCAGTTCTTC. The J gene is TRBJ2-1, the V gene TRBV28, with 9 bases aligning to TRBD2. CDR3 length: 16 residues. The germline CDR1 and CDR2 sequences are MDHEN and SYDVKM. Trimming cost V 0 bases and J 2 bases; bases outside gene matches: 2.

This clonotype was counted only a few times. The CDR3, as DNA: TGTGCCAGCCAGCAGGGGAGCTCCTACAATGAGCAGTTCTTC. Amino acids: CASQQGSSYNEQFF. The chain employs TRBV2 and TRBJ2-1, with a possible D match to TRBD1 (6 bases). Germline V gene lookup returns CDR1 SNHLY and CDR2 FYNNEI. V lost 8 bases, J lost 0 bases, and 11 bases lay in between. The CDR3 runs to 14 residues.

At least ten counts were recorded for this clonotype. The V and J genes are TRBV2 and TRBJ1-5; tentative D call: TRBD1 (6 bases). This CDR3 region has 16 residues. V lost 3 bases and J lost 0, with 12 bases in between. The germline V gene encodes CDR1 SNHLY and CDR2 FYNNEI. Here the CDR3 reads CASSEGGQNSNQPQHF. CDR3 nucleotides: TGTGCCAGCAGTGAGGGGGGACAAAATAGCAATCAGCCCCAGCATTTT.

This clonotype was counted ten times or more. The V gene is TRBV11-2, the J gene TRBJ2-3; D remains unclear. Germline CDR1 SGHAT, CDR2 FQNNGV. CDR3 size: 9 residues. The V end was cut by 8 bases, the J end by 5 bases, with 2 bases between. CDR3 sequence (DNA): TGTGCCAGCGGAGATACGCAGTATTTT. This encodes CASGDTQYF.

The table lists this clonotype with a few counts. This chain joins TRBV7-9 and TRBJ2-1; the match to TRBD2 covers 11 bases. V shed 5 bases, J shed 14 bases, and the junction held 5 bases outside the gene matches. CDR1 and CDR2 (germline): SEHNR, FQNEAQ (reference sequence). CDR3 length: 12 residues. CDR3 nucleotides: TGTGCCAGCAGCCATCTAGCGGGAGGCGAGTTCTTC. Translated: CASSHLAGGEFF.

This clonotype was observed a few times. The chain joins TRBV27 to TRBJ2-7; possibly TRBD1 for D (5 bases). The V gene lost 11 bases and the J gene lost 3 bases, with 14 bases spanning the gap. The CDR3 runs to 12 residues. Germline CDR1 is MNHEY and CDR2 is SMNVEV (reference sequence). In DNA form, the CDR3 reads TGTGCCCGCCTCCAGGGATTCTACGAGCAGTACTTC. It translates to CARLQGFYEQYF.

This clonotype was found many times. This chain joins TRBV28 and TRBJ2-1; unclear D gene. From germline, CDR1 is MDHEN and CDR2 SYDVKM. The CDR3 has 16 amino acids. V gave up 3 bases and J gave up 2 bases, with 14 bases separating them. CDR3 bases: TGTGCCAGCAGTTTTTTTCCCAGAGCAACCTACAATGAGCAGTTCTTC. It encodes CASSFFPRATYNEQFF. Looking up the rest from reference TRBV28 and TRBJ2-1 gives the full variable domain: DVKVTQSSRYLVKRTGEKVFLECVQDMDHENMFWYRQDPGLGLRLIYFSYDVKMKEKGDIPEGYSVSREKKERFSLILESASTNQTSMYLCASSFFPRATYNEQFFGPGTRLTVL.

This clonotype was picked up one time. The junction departs from the called germline gene at one end, perhaps through a read error. Here the CDR3 reads CAISLGGWNYNEQFF. The DNA for the CDR3 is TGTGCCATCAGCCTCGGGGGGTGGAACTACAATGAGCAGTTCTTC. The chain recombines TRBV3-1 with TRBJ2-1; 7 bases align to TRBD2. The CDR3 covers 15 residues. Germline V gene data show CDR1 as LGHDT and CDR2 as YNNKEL (reference sequence).

This clonotype was picked up many times. V gene TRBV7-8 combines with J gene TRBJ2-3; 10 bases agree with TRBD1. Losses at the gene ends were 5 bases for V and 2 bases for J; bases not matched to a gene: 4. This CDR3 region has 15 residues. In germline, CDR1 is SGHVS, CDR2 FQNEAQ. CDR3 DNA: TGTGCCAGCAGCGCGGGACAGGGGTACACAGATACGCAGTATTTT. Amino acids: CASSAGQGYTDTQYF.

The genes are TRBV18 and TRBJ2-5, with 9 positions matching TRBD2. V was pared by 2 bases and J by 7 bases, with 5 bases of the junction left unmatched. The CDR3 length is 14 residues. Germline lookup yields CDR1 KGHSH and CDR2 LQKENI. This CDR3 is CASSPRLAGRTQYF. DNA of the CDR3: TGTGCCAGCTCACCAAGGCTAGCGGGACGGACCCAGTACTTC.

A remark on this clonotype: Germline is not matched at one junction end, which may reflect a read error. The chain is built from TRBV29-1 and TRBJ2-5, with 12 bases fitting TRBD1. The CDR3 is 14 residues long. CDR1 and CDR2 (germline): SQVTM, ANQGSEA. CDR3 sequence reads: CSVEGTGGQKTQYF. The DNA of the CDR3 is TGCAGCGTCGAGGGGACAGGGGGCCAAAAGACCCAGTACTTC.

The chain recombines TRBV12-3 or TRBV12-4 with TRBJ1-2, with D uncertain. CDR3 size: 13 residues. V shed 4 bases and J shed 8 bases, with 14 bases lying between them. In DNA form, the CDR3 reads TGTGCCAGCAGTTCGGGCAGATGGAGCGGCTACACCTTC. The encoded protein is CASSSGRWSGYTF.

This clonotype occurred many times. J is TRBJ2-5 and V is TRBV28; D may be TRBD1 (5 bases). This CDR3 is 13 amino acids long. V was clipped by 8 bases and J by 6 bases, with 16 bases between them. Germline CDR1 reads MDHEN; CDR2 reads SYDVKM. CDR3 sequence (DNA): TGTGCCAGCCGCGACAGATGGATACAGACCCAGTACTTC. Its protein product is CASRDRWIQTQYF.

This clonotype was observed many times. This sequence joins TRBV28 and TRBJ1-5; unclear D gene. This CDR3 has 12 residues. V gave up 2 bases and J gave up 7 bases, with 6 bases separating them. CDR1 is MDHEN, CDR2 SYDVKM, per germline. CDR3 bases: TGTGCCAGCAGTTTAACCGAACAGCCCCAGCATTTT. Residues: CASSLTEQPQHF. Complete variable domain (other parts from reference TRBV28 and TRBJ1-5): DVKVTQSSRYLVKRTGEKVFLECVQDMDHENMFWYRQDPGLGLRLIYFSYDVKMKEKGDIPEGYSVSREKKERFSLILESASTNQTSMYLCASSLTEQPQHFGDGTRLSIL.

There are many counts of this clonotype. The CDR3 loop is CASSERGRSIYSNQPQHF. The CDR3 DNA reads TGTGCCAGCAGTGAGAGGGGGCGTTCCATATATAGCAATCAGCCCCAGCATTTT. The chain carries TRBV25-1 and TRBJ1-5; 7 bases fit TRBD1. V lost 3 bases to trimming and J lost 0 bases; unmatched junction nucleotides: 11. The germline CDR1 and CDR2 sequences are MGHDK and SYGVNS. CDR3 length: 18 amino acids.

This clonotype turned up a few times. The chain joins TRBV7-2 to TRBJ1-6, with 11 nucleotides matching TRBD1. Trimming removed 6 bases from V and 10 bases from J; junction bases left unmatched: 8. Germline V gives CDR1 SGHTA, CDR2 FQGNSA. The CDR3 length is 15 residues. The CDR3 protein is CASRPPGQGGSPLHF. The CDR3 coding sequence is TGTGCCAGCAGACCACCGGGACAGGGGGGGTCACCCCTCCACTTT.

This clonotype was seen repeatedly, ten times or more. In nucleotides, the CDR3 is TGCAGCGTTGACCCAGGGGGTGGGATGAACACTGAAGCTTTCTTT. Protein product: CSVDPGGGMNTEAFF. This chain connects TRBV29-1 to TRBJ1-1, with 7 bases that match TRBD1. Germline loops: CDR1 SQVTM, CDR2 ANQGSEA. This CDR3 has 15 amino acids. V lost 3 bases, J lost 0 bases, and 7 bases stayed unmatched.

In this sample, this clonotype turned up many times. The gene calls are TRBV20-1 and TRBJ2-5; tentatively, D is TRBD1 or TRBD2 (6 bases each). Germline V gene sequence: CDR1 DFQATT, CDR2 SNEGSKA (reference sequence). This CDR3 has 14 amino acids. V lost 2 bases to trimming and J lost 5 bases, with 15 bases between them. CDR3 residues: CSARKRRGRETQYF. The CDR3 DNA reads TGCAGTGCTAGAAAGCGGAGGGGGAGGGAGACCCAGTACTTC.

This clonotype has just a few counts. The V gene is TRBV12-3 or TRBV12-4, the J gene TRBJ2-1, with 7 nucleotides matching TRBD2. With V trimmed by 6 bases and J by 6 bases, 11 bases remained unmatched. The CDR3 has 15 residues. The CDR3 bases are TGTGCCAGCAGGTCTTGGGGGGAGGGAGGCAATGAGCAGTTCTTC. Translated: CASRSWGEGGNEQFF.

This chain connects TRBV9 to TRBJ2-1; 16 bases fit TRBD2. The CDR3 sequence is 17 residues long. Germline V lookup: CDR1 SGDLS, CDR2 YYNGEE. V lost 3 bases, J lost 6 bases, and 6 bases stayed unmatched. The CDR3 sequence: CASSAPGLAGGGNEQFF. CDR3 in DNA: TGTGCCAGCAGCGCCCCGGGACTAGCGGGAGGGGGCAATGAGCAGTTCTTC.

This chain links TRBV19 with TRBJ2-2, with D tentatively TRBD2 (7 bases). The CDR3 covers 20 residues. CDR1 is LNHDA, CDR2 SQIVND, per germline (reference sequence). V was pared by 4 bases and J by 6 bases, with 30 bases between. The CDR3 sequence is CASSKIPGGASGGIAGELFF. The CDR3 nucleotides read TGTGCCAGTAGTAAAATTCCCGGGGGCGCGTCGGGAGGAATCGCCGGGGAGCTGTTTTTT.

This chain links TRBV2 with TRBJ2-5; D is ambiguous. There are 11 residues in the CDR3. The V gene's germline CDR1 is SNHLY and CDR2 FYNNEI. V lost 6 bases to trimming and J lost 7 bases, with 9 bases between them. CDR3 nucleotide sequence: TGTGCCAGCAGGGAAATACGGACCCAGTACTTC. It yields the protein CASREIRTQYF.

This clonotype appeared many times. V is TRBV7-8 and J is TRBJ1-5; 12 positions match TRBD1. Unmatched junction bases numbered 5, after V lost 5 bases and J lost 6 bases. The germline V gene has CDR1 SGHVS and CDR2 FQNEAQ. The CDR3 covers 15 residues. The CDR3 region has the DNA TGTGCCAGCAGCGCTCCGGGACAGGGGGCTCAGCCCCAGCATTTT. It specifies CASSAPGQGAQPQHF.

As regards this clonotype: This could be a read error, since a much larger clone is one nucleotide away. This CDR3 is missing its conserved last phenylalanine or tryptophan, likely due to a read error. The V call is TRBV28, the J call TRBJ2-7; the match to TRBD2 covers 7 bases. Trimming at V came to 6 bases and at J to 6 bases, leaving 5 bases not matched to a gene. The CDR3 has 12 residues. Germline V gene lookup returns CDR1 MDHEN and CDR2 SYDVKM. CDR3 DNA sequence: TGTGCCAGCAGCGAAGCGGGGCGCGAGCAGTACCTC. This codes for CASSEAGREQYL.